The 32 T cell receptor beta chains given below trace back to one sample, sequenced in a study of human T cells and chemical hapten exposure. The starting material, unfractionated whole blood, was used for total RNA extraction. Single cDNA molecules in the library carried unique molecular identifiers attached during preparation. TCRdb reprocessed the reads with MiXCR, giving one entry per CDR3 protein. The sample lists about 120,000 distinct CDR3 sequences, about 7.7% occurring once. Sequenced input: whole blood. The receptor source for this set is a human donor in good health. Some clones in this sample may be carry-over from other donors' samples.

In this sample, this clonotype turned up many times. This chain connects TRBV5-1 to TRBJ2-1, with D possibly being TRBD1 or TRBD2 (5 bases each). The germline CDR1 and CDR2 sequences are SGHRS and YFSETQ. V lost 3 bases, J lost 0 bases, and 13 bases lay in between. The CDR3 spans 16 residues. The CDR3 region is CASSWDGWSSYNEQFF. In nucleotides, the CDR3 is TGCGCCAGCAGCTGGGACGGATGGAGCTCCTACAATGAGCAGTTCTTC. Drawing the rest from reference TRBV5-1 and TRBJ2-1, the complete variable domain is KAGVTQTPRYLIKTRGQQVTLSCSPISGHRSVSWYQQTPGQGLQFLFEYFSETQRNKGNFPGRFSGRQFSNSRSEMNVSTLELGDSALYLCASSWDGWSSYNEQFFGPGTRLTVL.

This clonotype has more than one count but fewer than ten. CDR3 nucleotide sequence: TGTGCCAGCAGCCCCCAGGAGGGAGCCTACGAGCAGTACTTC. This gives the protein CASSPQEGAYEQYF. The chain is built from TRBV7-9 and TRBJ2-7; the D gene is possibly TRBD2 (6 bases). The V gene's germline CDR1 is SEHNR and CDR2 FQNEAQ (reference sequence). This CDR3 has 14 residues. With 5 bases removed from V and 2 bases from J, the gap between germline ends came to 13 bases.

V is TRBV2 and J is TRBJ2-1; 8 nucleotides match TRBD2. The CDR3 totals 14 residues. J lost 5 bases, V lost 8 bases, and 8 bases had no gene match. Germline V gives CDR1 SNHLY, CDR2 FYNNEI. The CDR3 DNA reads TGTGCCAGCGGGAGGCGGGAGGCTAACAATGAGCAGTTCTTC. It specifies CASGRREANNEQFF.

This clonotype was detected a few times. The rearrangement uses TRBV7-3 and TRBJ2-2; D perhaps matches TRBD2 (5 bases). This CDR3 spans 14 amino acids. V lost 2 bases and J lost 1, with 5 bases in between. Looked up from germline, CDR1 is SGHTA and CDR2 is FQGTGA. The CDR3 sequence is CASSLAGNTGELFF. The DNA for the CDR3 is TGTGCCAGCAGCTTAGCGGGGAACACCGGGGAGCTGTTTTTT. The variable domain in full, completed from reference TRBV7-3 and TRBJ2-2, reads GAGVSQTPSNKVTEKGKYVELRCDPISGHTALYWYRQSLGQGPEFLIYFQGTGAADDSGLPNDRFFAVRPEGSVSTLKIQRTERGDSAVYLCASSLAGNTGELFFGEGSRLTVL.

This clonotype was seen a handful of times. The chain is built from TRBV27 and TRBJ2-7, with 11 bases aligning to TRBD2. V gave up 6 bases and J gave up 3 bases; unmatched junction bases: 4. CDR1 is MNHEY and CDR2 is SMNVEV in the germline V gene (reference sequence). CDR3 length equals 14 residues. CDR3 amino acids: CASSAGTSGYEQYF. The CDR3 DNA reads TGTGCCAGCAGCGCCGGGACTAGCGGCTACGAGCAGTACTTC.

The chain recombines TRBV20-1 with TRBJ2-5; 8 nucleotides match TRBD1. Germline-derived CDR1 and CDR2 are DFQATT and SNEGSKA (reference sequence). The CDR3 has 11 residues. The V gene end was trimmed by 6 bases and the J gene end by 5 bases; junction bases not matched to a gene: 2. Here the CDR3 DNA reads TGCAGTGCAAGGACAGGGGAGACCCAGTACTTC. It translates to CSARTGETQYF.

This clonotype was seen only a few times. The DNA for the CDR3 is TGTGCCAGCAGCTTAGTTGGGGACAGCACTGAAGCTTTCTTT. Its protein is CASSLVGDSTEAFF. This rearrangement joins TRBV7-2 to TRBJ1-1, with 7 bases matching TRBD1. The germline V gene has CDR1 SGHTA and CDR2 FQGNSA. The V gene end was trimmed by 1 base and the J gene end by 4 bases; junction bases not matched to a gene: 3. The CDR3 length is 14 residues. The whole variable domain, filled in from reference TRBV7-2 and TRBJ1-1, reads GAGVSQSPSNKVTEKGKDVELRCDPISGHTALYWYRQSLGQGLEFLIYFQGNSAPDKSGLPSDRFSAERTGGSVSTLTIQRTQQEDSAVYLCASSLVGDSTEAFFGQGTRLTVV.

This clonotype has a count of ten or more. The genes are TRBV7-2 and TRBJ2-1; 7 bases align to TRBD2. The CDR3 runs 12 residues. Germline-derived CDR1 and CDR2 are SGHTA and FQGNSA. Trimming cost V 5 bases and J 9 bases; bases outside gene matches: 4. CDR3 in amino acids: CASSPSGFEQFF. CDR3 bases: TGTGCCAGCAGCCCTAGCGGTTTTGAGCAGTTCTTC. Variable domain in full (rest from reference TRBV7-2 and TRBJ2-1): GAGVSQSPSNKVTEKGKDVELRCDPISGHTALYWYRQSLGQGLEFLIYFQGNSAPDKSGLPSDRFSAERTGGSVSTLTIQRTQQEDSAVYLCASSPSGFEQFFGPGTRLTVL.

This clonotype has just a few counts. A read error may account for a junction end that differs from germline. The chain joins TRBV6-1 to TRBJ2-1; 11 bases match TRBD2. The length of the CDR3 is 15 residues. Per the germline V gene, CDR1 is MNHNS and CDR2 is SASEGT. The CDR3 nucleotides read TGTGCCAGCAGTGAAGAAACTAGCGGGAGTTCCTCAGAGGGGTTC. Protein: CASSEETSGSSSEGF.

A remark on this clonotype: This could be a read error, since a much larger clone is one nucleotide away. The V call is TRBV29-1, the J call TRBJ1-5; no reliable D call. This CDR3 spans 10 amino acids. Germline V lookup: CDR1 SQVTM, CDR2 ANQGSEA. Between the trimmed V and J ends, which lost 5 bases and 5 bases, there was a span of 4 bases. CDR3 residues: CSVSDQPQHF. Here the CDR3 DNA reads TGCAGCGTTAGTGATCAGCCCCAGCATTTT.

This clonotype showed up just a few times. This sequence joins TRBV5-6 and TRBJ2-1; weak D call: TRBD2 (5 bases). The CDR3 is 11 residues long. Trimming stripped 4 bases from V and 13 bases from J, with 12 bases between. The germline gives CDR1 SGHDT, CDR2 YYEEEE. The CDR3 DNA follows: TGTGCCAGCAGCCGGGTAGAGGGACAGTTCTTC. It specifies CASSRVEGQFF.

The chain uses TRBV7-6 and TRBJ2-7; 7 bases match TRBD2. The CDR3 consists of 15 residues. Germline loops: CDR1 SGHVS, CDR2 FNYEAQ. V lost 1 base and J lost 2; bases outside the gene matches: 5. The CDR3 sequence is CASSLELARAYEQYF. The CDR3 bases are TGTGCCAGCAGCTTAGAACTAGCGAGAGCCTACGAGCAGTACTTC.

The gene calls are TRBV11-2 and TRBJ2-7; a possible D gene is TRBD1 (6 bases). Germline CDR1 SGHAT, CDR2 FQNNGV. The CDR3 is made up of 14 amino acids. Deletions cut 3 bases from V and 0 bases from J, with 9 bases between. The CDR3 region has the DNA TGTGCCAGCAGCTTTGGGGACAACTCCTACGAGCAGTACTTC. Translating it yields CASSFGDNSYEQYF.

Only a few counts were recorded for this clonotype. CDR3 in amino acids: CASNGDRGVSGELFF. CDR3 in DNA: TGTGCCAGCAACGGAGACAGGGGTGTGAGCGGGGAGCTGTTTTTT. This chain joins TRBV12-3 or TRBV12-4 and TRBJ2-2, with 8 bases matching TRBD1. J lost 7 bases, V lost 7 bases, and 11 bases had no gene match. The CDR3 is 15 residues long.

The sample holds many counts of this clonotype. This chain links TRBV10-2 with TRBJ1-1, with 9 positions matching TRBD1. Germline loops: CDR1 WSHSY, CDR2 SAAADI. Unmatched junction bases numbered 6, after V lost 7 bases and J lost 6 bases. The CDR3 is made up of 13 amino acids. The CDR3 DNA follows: TGCGCCAGCATGACAGGGGGGATTGCTGAAGCTTTCTTT. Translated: CASMTGGIAEAFF.

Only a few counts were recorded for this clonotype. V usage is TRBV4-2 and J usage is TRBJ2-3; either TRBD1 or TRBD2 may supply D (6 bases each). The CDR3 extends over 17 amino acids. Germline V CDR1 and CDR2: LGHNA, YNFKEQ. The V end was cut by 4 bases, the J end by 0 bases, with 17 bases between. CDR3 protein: CASSLPFQGRSTDTQYF. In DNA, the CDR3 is TGTGCCAGCAGCCTACCCTTCCAGGGGAGGAGCACAGATACGCAGTATTTT.

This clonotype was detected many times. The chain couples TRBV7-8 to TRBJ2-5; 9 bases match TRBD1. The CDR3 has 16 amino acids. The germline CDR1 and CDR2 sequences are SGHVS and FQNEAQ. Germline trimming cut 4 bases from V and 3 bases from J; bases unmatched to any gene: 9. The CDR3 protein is CASSYWRRTGEETQYF. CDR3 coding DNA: TGTGCCAGCAGCTATTGGAGGAGGACAGGGGAAGAGACCCAGTACTTC.

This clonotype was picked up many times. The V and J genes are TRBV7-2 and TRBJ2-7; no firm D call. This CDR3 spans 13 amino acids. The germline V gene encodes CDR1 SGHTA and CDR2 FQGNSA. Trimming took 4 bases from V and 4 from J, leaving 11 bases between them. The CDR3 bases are TGTGCCAGCAGCTCTGCCCCCAAATACGAGCAGTACTTC. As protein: CASSSAPKYEQYF.

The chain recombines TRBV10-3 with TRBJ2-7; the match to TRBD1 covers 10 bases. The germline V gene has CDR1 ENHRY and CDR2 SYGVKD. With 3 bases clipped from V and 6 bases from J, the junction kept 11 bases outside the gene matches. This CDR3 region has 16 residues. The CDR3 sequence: CAISDPNRTGGGEQYF. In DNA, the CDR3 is TGTGCCATCAGTGACCCGAATCGGACAGGGGGAGGCGAGCAGTACTTC.

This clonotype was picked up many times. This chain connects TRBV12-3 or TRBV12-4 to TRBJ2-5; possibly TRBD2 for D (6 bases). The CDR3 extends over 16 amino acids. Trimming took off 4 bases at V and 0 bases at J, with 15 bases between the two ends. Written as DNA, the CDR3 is TGTGCCAGCAGTTCCCCGGACTGGGGGGACCAAGAGACCCAGTACTTC. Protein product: CASSSPDWGDQETQYF.

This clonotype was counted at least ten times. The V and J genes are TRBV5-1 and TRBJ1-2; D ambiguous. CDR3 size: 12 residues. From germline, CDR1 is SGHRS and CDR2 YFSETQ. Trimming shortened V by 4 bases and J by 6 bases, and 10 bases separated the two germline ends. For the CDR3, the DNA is TGCGCCAGCAGCCCCTACACCGATGGCTACACCTTC. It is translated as CASSPYTDGYTF.

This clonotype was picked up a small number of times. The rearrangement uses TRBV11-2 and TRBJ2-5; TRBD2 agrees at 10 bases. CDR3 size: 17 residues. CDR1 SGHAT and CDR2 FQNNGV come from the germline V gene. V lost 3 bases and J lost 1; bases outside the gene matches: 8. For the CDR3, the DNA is TGTGCCAGCAGCTTGGTTACTAGCGGGGTGTTCCAAGAGACCCAGTACTTC. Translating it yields CASSLVTSGVFQETQYF.

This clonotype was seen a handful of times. This CDR3 is CASTQPRGQGFTDTQYF. The CDR3, as DNA: TGTGCCAGCACCCAGCCCCGAGGACAGGGATTCACAGATACGCAGTATTTT. This rearrangement joins TRBV7-9 to TRBJ2-3, with 8 positions matching TRBD1. Germline CDR1 SEHNR, CDR2 FQNEAQ (reference sequence). V trimming: 7 bases; J trimming: 2 bases; junction bases outside the gene matches: 14. The CDR3 runs to 17 residues.

The CDR3 DNA reads as TGCGCCAGCAGCTTACGGCAGCCTAATGAAAAACTGTTTTTT. Protein: CASSLRQPNEKLFF. The rearrangement links TRBV5-1 to TRBJ1-4; D is undetermined. This CDR3 is 14 amino acids long. Germline V CDR1 and CDR2: SGHRS, YFSETQ. Trimming took 2 bases from V and 3 from J, leaving 8 bases between them.

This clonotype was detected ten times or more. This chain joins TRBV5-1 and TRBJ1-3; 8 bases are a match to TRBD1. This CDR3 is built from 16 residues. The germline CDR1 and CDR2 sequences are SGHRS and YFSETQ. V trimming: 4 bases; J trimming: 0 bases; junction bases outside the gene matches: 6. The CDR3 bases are TGCGCCAGCAGCCCGGGACAGGAGAGCTCTGGAAACACCATATATTTT. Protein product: CASSPGQESSGNTIYF.

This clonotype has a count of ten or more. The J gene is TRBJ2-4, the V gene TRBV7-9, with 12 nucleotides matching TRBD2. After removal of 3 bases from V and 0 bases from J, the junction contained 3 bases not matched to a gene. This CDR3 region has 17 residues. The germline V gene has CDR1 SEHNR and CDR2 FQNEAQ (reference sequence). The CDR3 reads CASSFTSGRLAKNIQYF. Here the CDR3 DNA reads TGTGCCAGCAGCTTTACTAGCGGGAGGCTAGCCAAAAACATTCAGTACTTC.

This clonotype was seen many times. For the CDR3, the DNA is TGTGCCAGCAGTTACTCGTCGACCTGGAAGTTCTTC. Encoded protein: CASSYSSTWKFF. The genes are TRBV6-2 or TRBV6-3 and TRBJ2-1; D ambiguous. V dropped 0 bases and J dropped 14 bases, with 11 bases sitting between them. CDR1 is MNHEY, CDR2 SVGEGT, per germline. The CDR3 consists of 12 residues.

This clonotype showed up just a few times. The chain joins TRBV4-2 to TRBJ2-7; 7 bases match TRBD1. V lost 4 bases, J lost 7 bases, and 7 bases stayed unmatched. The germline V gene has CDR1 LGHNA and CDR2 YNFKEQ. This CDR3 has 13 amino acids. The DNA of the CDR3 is TGTGCCAGCAGCCTAGGGACAGCACGGGAGCAGTACTTC. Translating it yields CASSLGTAREQYF.

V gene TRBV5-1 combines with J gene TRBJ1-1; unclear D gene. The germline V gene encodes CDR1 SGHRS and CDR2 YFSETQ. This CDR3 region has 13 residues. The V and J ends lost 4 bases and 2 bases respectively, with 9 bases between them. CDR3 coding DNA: TGCGCCAGCAGCGGCGGAATTAACACTGAAGCTTTCTTT. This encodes CASSGGINTEAFF. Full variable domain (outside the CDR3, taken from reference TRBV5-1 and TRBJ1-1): KAGVTQTPRYLIKTRGQQVTLSCSPISGHRSVSWYQQTPGQGLQFLFEYFSETQRNKGNFPGRFSGRQFSNSRSEMNVSTLELGDSALYLCASSGGINTEAFFGQGTRLTVV.

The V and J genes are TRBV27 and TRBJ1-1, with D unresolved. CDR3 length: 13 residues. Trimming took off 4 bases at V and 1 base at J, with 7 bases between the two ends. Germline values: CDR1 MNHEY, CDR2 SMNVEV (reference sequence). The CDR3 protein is CASSWAPNTEAFF. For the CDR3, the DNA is TGTGCCAGCAGTTGGGCACCGAACACTGAAGCTTTCTTT.

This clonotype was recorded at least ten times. The CDR3 DNA is TGTGCCAGTAGTATAGCTAACAGGGGGTCGGAAAAACTGTTTTTT. This gives the protein CASSIANRGSEKLFF. The V call is TRBV19, the J call TRBJ1-4, with 8 bases that match TRBD1. Germline loops: CDR1 LNHDA, CDR2 SQIVND (reference sequence). The CDR3 spans 15 residues. J was trimmed by 8 bases and V by 1 base; bases with no gene match: 6.

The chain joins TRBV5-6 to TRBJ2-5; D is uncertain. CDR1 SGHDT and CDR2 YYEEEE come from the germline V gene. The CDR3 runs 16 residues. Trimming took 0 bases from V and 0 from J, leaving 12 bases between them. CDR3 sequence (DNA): TGTGCCAGCAGCTTGGATTCAGCGTGGTACCAAGAGACCCAGTACTTC. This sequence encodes CASSLDSAWYQETQYF.